This is a list of T cell receptor beta chains from one sample in a study of cytomegalovirus exposure and HLA in healthy donors. Repertoires were generated with immunoSEQ multiplex PCR, while TCRdb's copy carries only in-frame clones and drops some. The sample comprises 150,000 to 250,000 clones, approximately 83% of which are singletons, and 0.075% to 0.1% rests with the top ten. The sequenced sample was PBMCs. The receptors were sampled from a boy younger than 10 in good health and CMV-seronegative. Each CDR3 is given with its conserved first and last residue. Each record gives: V gene, D gene, J gene, clone size, CDR3 DNA, CDR3 protein. D genes are given only for firm matches. Clone size, where shown, is once, few, many, or a class for clones that have expanded.

>TRBV6-5|-|TRBJ2-3|once
TGTGCCAGCAGTCCGCCGGTCGCAGATACGCAGTATTTT
CASSPPVADTQYF
>TRBV13|TRBD2|TRBJ2-5|-
TGTGCCAGCAGCTTAGGCCGGGGGGGGGCCCAAGAGACCCAGTACTTC
CASSLGRGGAQETQYF
>TRBV6-5|-|TRBJ2-5|once
TGTGCCAGCAGTTACCGAGGGGGGGAAGAGACCCAGTACTTC
CASSYRGGEETQYF
>TRBV5-1|-|TRBJ2-3|-
TGCGCCAGCAGACACTCCAGGGCAGATACGCAGTATTTT
CASRHSRADTQYF
>TRBV19|TRBD1|TRBJ1-2|-
TGTGCCAGTAGTGAAACTGGGACAGGAACATATGGCTACACCTTC
CASSETGTGTYGYTF
>TRBV5-3|TRBD2|TRBJ2-1|-
TGTGCCAGAAGCCACCGAGCACTAGCGTGTTACAATGAGCAGTTCTTC
CARSHRALACYNEQFF
>TRBV2|-|TRBJ2-5|-
TGTGCCAGCAGTTCCCTTCTAGGGGGACAAGAGACCCAGTACTTC
CASSSLLGGQETQYF
>TRBV11-3|-|TRBJ2-3|-
TGTGCCAGCAGCTCGGGACTTCACACAGATACGCAGTATTTT
CASSSGLHTDTQYF
>TRBV6-5|-|TRBJ1-2|-
TGTGCCAGCACCCAACCCCAGACAGGCATCTATGGCTACACCTTC
CASTQPQTGIYGYTF
>TRBV6-1|-|TRBJ2-7|-
TGTGCCAGCAGTTCGAGTACAGGGACCGAGCAGTACTTC
CASSSSTGTEQYF
>TRBV6-5|-|TRBJ2-5|-
TGTGCCAGCAGTTTCCGGGGGAGGACCCAGTACTTC
CASSFRGRTQYF
>TRBV4-2|-|TRBJ2-7|-
TGTGCCAGCAGCCAAGCTGGTCTACGGGGTGCCGAGCAGTACTTC
CASSQAGLRGAEQYF
>TRBV11-2|-|TRBJ1-1|-
TGTGCCAGCAGCTTAGGAGGGCTGTACACTGAAGCTTTCTTT
CASSLGGLYTEAFF
>TRBV5-1|TRBD1|TRBJ1-1|-
TGCGCCAGCAGCCAACAGGGGGACACTGAAGCTTTCTTT
CASSQQGDTEAFF
>TRBV11-2|TRBD2|TRBJ2-5|-
TGTGCCAGCAGCTTAGATCGGGGACTAGCGCCTCCTGGGGCCCAGTACTTC
CASSLDRGLAPPGAQYF
>TRBV6-6|-|TRBJ1-2|-
TGTGCCAGCAGGGAGGGACGGAACTATGGCTACACCTTC
CASREGRNYGYTF
>TRBV4-1|TRBD2|TRBJ2-7|-
TGCGCCAGCAGCCAAGCTGGGAGGGTCTCTCCTCCGGGCGAGCAGTACTTC
CASSQAGRVSPPGEQYF
>TRBV9|TRBD2|TRBJ2-5|-
TGTGCCAGCAGCGTAGACGGCGGGGGGCAAGAGACCCAGTACTTC
CASSVDGGGQETQYF
>TRBV7-2|-|TRBJ1-2|once
TGTGCCAGCAGCGCGACTTATGTCTATGGCTACACCTTC
CASSATYVYGYTF
>TRBV11-3|-|TRBJ2-3|once
TGTGCCAGCAGCTTACTAGAGGGAGATACGCAGTATTTT
CASSLLEGDTQYF
>TRBV5-1|-|TRBJ1-1|-
TGCGCCAGCAGCCCGGAGCCGAACACTGAAGCTTTCTTT
CASSPEPNTEAFF
>TRBV7-2|TRBD2|TRBJ2-7|-
TGTGCCAGCAGCTTAGTTGCGGGGGACTACGAGCAGTACTTC
CASSLVAGDYEQYF
>TRBV5-6|-|TRBJ2-1|once
TGTGCCAGCAGCTTGGATAGTGTCTCCTACAATGAGCAGTTCTTC
CASSLDSVSYNEQFF
>TRBV7-2|-|TRBJ2-2|-
TGTGCCAGCAGCTTAGTTATATCGGGGGAGCTGTTTTTT
CASSLVISGELFF
>TRBV2|-|TRBJ2-1|-
TGTGCCAGCACTCCGGACTTATACAATGAGCAGTTCTTC
CASTPDLYNEQFF
>TRBV4-1|TRBD1|TRBJ1-2|-
TGCGCCAGCAGCCAAAACAGGGGTAACTATGGCTACACCTTC
CASSQNRGNYGYTF
>TRBV7-9|-|TRBJ1-2|-
TGTGCCAGCAGTCCGATCGCCGGGCGGGATGGCTACACCTTC
CASSPIAGRDGYTF